This TCR beta chain came from a study of identical twins. Germline V gene sequence: CDR1 WSHSY, CDR2 SAAADI. The CDR3 has 14 amino acids. Trimming took 6 bases from V and 0 from J, leaving 12 bases between them. TCRdb re-derived calls from the 5' RACE reads in MiXCR, one entry per CDR3 protein. The sample yields 540,000 or so distinct CDR3 sequences, 20% to 25% seen once. These data were also filed under a second study, of yellow fever vaccine responses in identical twins.

The sample was CD4+ T cells sorted from blood. The receptor was derived from a woman under 30 in good health. The rearrangement links TRBV10-2 to TRBJ2-7, with a possible D match to TRBD1 (5 bases). CDR3 protein: CASSDYRISYEQYV. In DNA, the CDR3 is TGCGCCAGCAGCGATTACAGGATCTCCTACGAGCAGTACGTC.